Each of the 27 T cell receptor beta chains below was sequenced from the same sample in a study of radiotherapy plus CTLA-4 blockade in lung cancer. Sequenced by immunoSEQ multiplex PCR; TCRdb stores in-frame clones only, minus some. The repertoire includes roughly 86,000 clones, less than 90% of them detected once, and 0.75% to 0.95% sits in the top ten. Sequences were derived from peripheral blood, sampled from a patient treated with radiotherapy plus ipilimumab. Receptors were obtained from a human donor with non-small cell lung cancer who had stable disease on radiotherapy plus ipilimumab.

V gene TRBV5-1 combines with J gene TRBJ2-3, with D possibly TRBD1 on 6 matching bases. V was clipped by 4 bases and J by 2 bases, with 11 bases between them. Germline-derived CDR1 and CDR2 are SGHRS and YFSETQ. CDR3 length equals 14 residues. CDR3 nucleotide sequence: TGCGCCAGCAGCCCAGGGGACGCCACAGATACGCAGTATTTT. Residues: CASSPGDATDTQYF.

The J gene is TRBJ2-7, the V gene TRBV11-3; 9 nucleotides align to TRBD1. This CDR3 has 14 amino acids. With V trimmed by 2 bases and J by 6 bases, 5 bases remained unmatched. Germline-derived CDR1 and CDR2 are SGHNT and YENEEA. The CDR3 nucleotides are TGTGCCAGCAGCTTAAGACAGGGGGGACCCGAGCAGTACTTC. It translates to CASSLRQGGPEQYF.

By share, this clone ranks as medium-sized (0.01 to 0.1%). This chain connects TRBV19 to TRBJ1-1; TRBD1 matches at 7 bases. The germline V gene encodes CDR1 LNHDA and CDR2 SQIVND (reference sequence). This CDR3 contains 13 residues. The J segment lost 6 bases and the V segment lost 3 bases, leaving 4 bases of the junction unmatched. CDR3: CASSIGQGAEAFF. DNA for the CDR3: TGTGCCAGTAGTATCGGGCAGGGGGCTGAAGCTTTCTTT.

CDR3 nucleotides: TGTGCCAGCAGTTCGCGACAGGGTAAGGGCAATCAGCCCCAGCATTTT. Residues: CASSSRQGKGNQPQHF. This chain uses TRBV2 with TRBJ1-5, with TRBD1 matching 7 bases. In germline, CDR1 is SNHLY, CDR2 FYNNEI. This CDR3 contains 16 residues. Trimming removed 5 bases from V and 2 bases from J; junction bases left unmatched: 9.

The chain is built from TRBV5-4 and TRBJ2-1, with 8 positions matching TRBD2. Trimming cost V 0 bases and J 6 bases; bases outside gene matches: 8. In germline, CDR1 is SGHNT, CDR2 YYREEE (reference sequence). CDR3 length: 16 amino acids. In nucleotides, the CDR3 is TGTGCCAGCAGCTTGGGGGGTGCTAGCGGGCCCAATGAGCAGTTCTTC. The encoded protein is CASSLGGASGPNEQFF.

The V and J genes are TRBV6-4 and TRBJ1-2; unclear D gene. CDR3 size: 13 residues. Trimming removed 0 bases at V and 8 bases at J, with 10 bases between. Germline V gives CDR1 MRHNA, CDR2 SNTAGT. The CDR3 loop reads CASSDSRVKGYTF. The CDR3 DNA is TGTGCCAGCAGTGACTCTAGGGTAAAGGGCTACACCTTC.

In nucleotides, the CDR3 is TGTGCCAGCAGTGCCCACGACTGGGACCTGACTTTC. This codes for CASSAHDWDLTF. This chain links TRBV2 with TRBJ2-6; no reliable D call. This CDR3 comprises 12 residues. From germline, CDR1 is SNHLY and CDR2 FYNNEI. V lost 4 bases and J 15 bases, leaving 13 bases between the germline ends. Using reference TRBV2 and TRBJ2-6 for the parts outside the CDR3, the full variable domain is EPEVTQTPSHQVTQMGQEVILRCVPISNHLYFYWYRQILGQKVEFLVSFYNNEISEKSEIFDDQFSVERPDGSNFTLKIRSTKLEDSAMYFCASSAHDWDLTFGAGSRLTVL.

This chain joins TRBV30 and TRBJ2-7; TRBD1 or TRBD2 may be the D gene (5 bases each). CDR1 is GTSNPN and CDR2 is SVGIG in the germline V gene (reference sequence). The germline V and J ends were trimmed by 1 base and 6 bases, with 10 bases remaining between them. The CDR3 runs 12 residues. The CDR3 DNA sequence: TGTGCCTGGAGTGAAGGGACCCGCGAGCAGTACTTC. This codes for CAWSEGTREQYF.

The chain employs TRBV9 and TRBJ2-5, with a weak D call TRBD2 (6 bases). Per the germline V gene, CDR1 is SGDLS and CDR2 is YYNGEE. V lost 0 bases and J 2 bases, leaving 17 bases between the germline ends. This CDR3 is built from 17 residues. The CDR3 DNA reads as TGTGCCAGCAGCGTAGCTATCTCCGGGACTTTACAAGAGACCCAGTACTTC. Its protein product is CASSVAISGTLQETQYF. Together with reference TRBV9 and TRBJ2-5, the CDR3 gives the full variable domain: DSGVTQTPKHLITATGQRVTLRCSPRSGDLSVYWYQQSLDQGLQFLIQYYNGEERAKGNILERFSAQQFPDLHSELNLSSLELGDSALYFCASSVAISGTLQETQYFGPGTRLLVL.

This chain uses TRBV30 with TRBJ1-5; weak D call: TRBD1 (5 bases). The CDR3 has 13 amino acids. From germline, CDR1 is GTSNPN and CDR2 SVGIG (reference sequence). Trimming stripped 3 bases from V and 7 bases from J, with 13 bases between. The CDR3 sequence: CAWRIGAGQPQHF. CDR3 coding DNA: TGTGCCTGGAGGATAGGGGCTGGGCAGCCCCAGCATTTT.

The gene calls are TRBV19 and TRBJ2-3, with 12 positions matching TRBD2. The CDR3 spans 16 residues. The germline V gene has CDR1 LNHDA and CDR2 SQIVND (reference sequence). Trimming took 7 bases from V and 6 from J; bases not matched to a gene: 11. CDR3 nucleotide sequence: TGTGCCAGTACCCGCCTAGCGGGAGGGCTGGGGGATACGCAGTATTTT. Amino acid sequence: CASTRLAGGLGDTQYF. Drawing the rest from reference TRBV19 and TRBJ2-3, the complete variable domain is DGGITQSPKYLFRKEGQNVTLSCEQNLNHDAMYWYRQDPGQGLRLIYYSQIVNDFQKGDIAEGYSVSREKKESFPLTVTSAQKNPTAFYLCASTRLAGGLGDTQYFGPGTRLTVL.

The CDR3 coding sequence is TGTGCCAGCAGCGTACAAACGGGGGCGCGCGAAGAGACCCAGTACTTC. Protein: CASSVQTGAREETQYF. The chain joins TRBV9 to TRBJ2-5, with D perhaps assigned TRBD1 or TRBD2 (6 bases each). Germline CDR1 and CDR2: SGDLS and YYNGEE. V lost 1 base and J 3 bases, leaving 16 bases between the germline ends. The CDR3 runs to 16 residues.

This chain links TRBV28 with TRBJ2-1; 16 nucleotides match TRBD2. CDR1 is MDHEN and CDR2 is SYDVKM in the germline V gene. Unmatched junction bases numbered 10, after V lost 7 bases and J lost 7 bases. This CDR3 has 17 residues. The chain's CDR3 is CASNKGLAGGPGNEQFF. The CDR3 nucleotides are TGTGCCAGCAACAAGGGACTAGCGGGAGGGCCCGGGAATGAGCAGTTCTTC.

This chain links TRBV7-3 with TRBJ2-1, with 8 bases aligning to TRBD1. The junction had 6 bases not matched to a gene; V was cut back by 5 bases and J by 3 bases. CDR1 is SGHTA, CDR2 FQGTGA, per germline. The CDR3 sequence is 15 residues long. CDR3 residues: CASSLTTGVYNEQFF. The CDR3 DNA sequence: TGTGCCAGCAGCCTCACGACAGGGGTCTACAATGAGCAGTTCTTC.

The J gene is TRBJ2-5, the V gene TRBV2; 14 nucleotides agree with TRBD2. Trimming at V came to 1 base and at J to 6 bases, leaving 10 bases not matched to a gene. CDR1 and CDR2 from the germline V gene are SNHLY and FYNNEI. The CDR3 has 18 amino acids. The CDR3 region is CASSEGRLAGGRGKTQYF. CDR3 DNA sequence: TGTGCCAGCAGTGAAGGCCGACTAGCGGGGGGGCGGGGAAAGACCCAGTACTTC.

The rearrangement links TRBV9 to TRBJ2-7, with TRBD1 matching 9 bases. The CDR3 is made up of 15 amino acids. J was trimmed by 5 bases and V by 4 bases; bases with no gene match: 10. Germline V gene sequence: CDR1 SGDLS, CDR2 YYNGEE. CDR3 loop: CASSLGQGGWNEQYF. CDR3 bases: TGTGCCAGCAGCCTGGGACAGGGTGGTTGGAACGAGCAGTACTTC.

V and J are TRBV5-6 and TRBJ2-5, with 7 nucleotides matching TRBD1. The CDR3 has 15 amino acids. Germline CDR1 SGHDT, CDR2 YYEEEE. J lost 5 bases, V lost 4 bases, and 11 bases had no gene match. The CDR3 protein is CASSRHRTGVETQYF. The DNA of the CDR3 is TGTGCCAGCAGCCGCCATAGGACAGGTGTGGAGACCCAGTACTTC. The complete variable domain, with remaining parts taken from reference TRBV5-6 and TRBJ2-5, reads DAGVTQSPTHLIKTRGQQVTLRCSPKSGHDTVSWYQQALGQGPQFIFQYYEEEERQRGNFPDRFSGHQFPNYSSELNVNALLLGDSALYLCASSRHRTGVETQYFGPGTRLLVL.

The CDR3 is CASSARGEPYEQYF. The CDR3 DNA reads TGTGCCAGCAGCGCTAGGGGGGAGCCCTACGAGCAGTACTTC. The chain is built from TRBV9 and TRBJ2-7; D tentatively fits TRBD1 or TRBD2 (6 bases each). V was shortened by 3 bases and J by 2 bases, with 12 bases between the two germline ends. Per the germline V gene, CDR1 is SGDLS and CDR2 is YYNGEE. This CDR3 has 14 residues.

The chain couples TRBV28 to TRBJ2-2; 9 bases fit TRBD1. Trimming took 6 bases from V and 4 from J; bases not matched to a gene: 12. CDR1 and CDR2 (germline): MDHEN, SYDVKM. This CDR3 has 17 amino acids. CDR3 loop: CASSPRPGQGGTGELFF. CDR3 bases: TGTGCCAGCAGCCCACGTCCGGGACAGGGTGGCACCGGGGAGCTGTTTTTT.

For the CDR3, the DNA is TGTGCCAGCAGAACCGGTAGCGGGAGGGCCATAGAAGCAGATACGCAGTATTTT. This codes for CASRTGSGRAIEADTQYF. This rearrangement joins TRBV2 to TRBJ2-3; 11 bases are shared with TRBD2. The CDR3 spans 18 residues. The germline V gene has CDR1 SNHLY and CDR2 FYNNEI. V lost 6 bases to trimming and J lost 4 bases; unmatched junction nucleotides: 15.

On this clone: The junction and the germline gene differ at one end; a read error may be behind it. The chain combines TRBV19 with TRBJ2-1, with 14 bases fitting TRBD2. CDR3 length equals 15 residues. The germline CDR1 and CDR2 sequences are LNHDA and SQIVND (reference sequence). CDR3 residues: CASRSGLAGAGDWLF. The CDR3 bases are TGTGCCAGTAGGTCGGGACTAGCGGGAGCTGGTGATTGGCTCTTC.

The CDR3 protein is CASNPLAGGRGTDTQYF. CDR3 sequence (DNA): TGTGCCAGCAATCCGCTAGCGGGGGGGCGGGGCACAGATACGCAGTATTTT. This sequence joins TRBV27 and TRBJ2-3; 12 bases align to TRBD2. Germline CDR1 is MNHEY and CDR2 is SMNVEV (reference sequence). V trimming: 7 bases; J trimming: 1 base; junction bases outside the gene matches: 9. The CDR3 covers 17 residues.

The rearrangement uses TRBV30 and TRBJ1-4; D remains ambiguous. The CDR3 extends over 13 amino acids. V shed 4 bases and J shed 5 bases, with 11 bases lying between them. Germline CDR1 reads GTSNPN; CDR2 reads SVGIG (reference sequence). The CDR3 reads CAWTPELNEKLFF. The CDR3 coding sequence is TGTGCCTGGACTCCAGAGCTGAATGAAAAACTGTTTTTT.

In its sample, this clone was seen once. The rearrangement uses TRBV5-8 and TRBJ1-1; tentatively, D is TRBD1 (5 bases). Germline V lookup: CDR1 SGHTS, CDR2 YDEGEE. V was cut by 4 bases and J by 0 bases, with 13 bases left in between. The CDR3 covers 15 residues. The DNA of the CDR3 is TGTGCCAGCAGCAGACGGGACGGCATGAACACTGAAGCTTTCTTT. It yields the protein CASSRRDGMNTEAFF.

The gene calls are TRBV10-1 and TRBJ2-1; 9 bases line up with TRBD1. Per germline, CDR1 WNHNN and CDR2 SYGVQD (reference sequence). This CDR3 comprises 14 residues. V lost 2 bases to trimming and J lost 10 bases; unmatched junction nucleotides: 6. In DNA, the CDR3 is TGCGCCAGCAGTGAGCGGGACAGGGTTTTAGAGCAGTTCTTC. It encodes CASSERDRVLEQFF.

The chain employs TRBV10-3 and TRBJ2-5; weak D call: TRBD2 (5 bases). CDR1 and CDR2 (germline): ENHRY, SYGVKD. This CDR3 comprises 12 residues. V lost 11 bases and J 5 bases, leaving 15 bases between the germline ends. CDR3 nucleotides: TGTGCCTCCAGCCGAGGGTCTGAGACCCAGTACTTC. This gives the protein CASSRGSETQYF.

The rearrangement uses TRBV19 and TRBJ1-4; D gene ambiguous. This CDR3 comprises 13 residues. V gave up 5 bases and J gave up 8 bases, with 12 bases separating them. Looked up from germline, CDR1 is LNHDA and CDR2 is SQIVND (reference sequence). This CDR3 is CASSATQGEKLFF. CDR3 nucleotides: TGTGCCAGTAGTGCGACCCAAGGGGAAAAACTGTTTTTT.